These T cell receptor beta chains were read from a single sample in a study of T cell responses to AZD1222 COVID-19 vaccine. Generated by immunoSEQ multiplex PCR, the TCRdb table keeps only in-frame clones and is missing some. This repertoire shows 75,000 to 85,000 clones, 75% to 90% found once; its top ten account for approximately 1.4%. Sequenced material: peripheral blood, taken 28 days after the second AZD1222 dose. The receptor source for this set is an adult who received the AZD1222 COVID-19 vaccine. Each CDR3 is given with its conserved first and last residue. The D gene is left open where the match is weak. Expanded clones get a size class; other rows say once, few or many, or leave the size out.

clone_size j_call d_call v_call cdr3_nt cdr3_aa
once TRBJ2-2 NA TRBV6-5 TGTGCCAGCTCCTTCTCTGGGACAACCGGGGAGCTGTTTTTT CASSFSGTTGELFF
NA TRBJ1-4 TRBD1 TRBV5-1 TGCGCCAGCAGCTTGGTTGGGACAGGGGGTGAAAAACTGTTTTTT CASSLVGTGGEKLFF
NA TRBJ1-6 NA TRBV28 TGTGCCAGCAGTTCGCAGGTTGCCCCGGTTCCACCCCTCCACTTT CASSSQVAPVPPLHF
NA TRBJ1-2 NA TRBV27 TGTGCCAGCAGTGCGGACATGAACTATGGCTACACCTTC CASSADMNYGYTF
NA TRBJ2-5 NA TRBV4-2 TGTGCCAGCAGCCAAGTCGGGGGGCGGTGGGAGACCCAGTACTTC CASSQVGGRWETQYF
few TRBJ1-1 NA TRBV9 TGTGCCAGCAGCGTAGACCCCCCCGCAGGGGCTAACACTGAAGCTTTCTTT CASSVDPPAGANTEAFF
once TRBJ1-2 TRBD1 TRBV6-5 TGTGCCAGCAGAATCGACGGGACAGGGGATGGCTACACCTTC CASRIDGTGDGYTF
NA TRBJ1-6 NA TRBV3-1/TRBV3-2 TGTGCCAGCAGCCCCAGGACCCGTGGTTCACCCCTCCACTTT CASSPRTRGSPLHF
NA TRBJ1-4 NA TRBV14 TGTGCCAGCAGCCAGCCCCTGCAGGGGCCTAATGAAAAACTGTTTTTT CASSQPLQGPNEKLFF
NA TRBJ1-5 NA TRBV5-4 TGTGCCAGCAGCCCTGGGAGCGATCAGCCCCAGCATTTT CASSPGSDQPQHF
once TRBJ2-7 NA TRBV15 TGTGCCACCAGCAGGGAAAAGACAGGTGCCTACGAGCAGTACTTC CATSREKTGAYEQYF
NA TRBJ2-1 TRBD1 TRBV5-6 TGTGCCAGCAGCTACGGACAGGGTTTCAATGAGCAGTTCTTC CASSYGQGFNEQFF
NA TRBJ1-2 TRBD1 TRBV18 TGTGCCAGCTCACCTCCGGGACAGGGCTATGGCTACACCTTC CASSPPGQGYGYTF
NA TRBJ2-1 NA TRBV27 TGTGCCAGCGTTAGGGATGGGGGTGAGCAGTTCTTC CASVRDGGEQFF
NA TRBJ1-2 NA TRBV19 TGTGCCAGTACCCCCCCCCGCTCTTGGGGGAATGGCTACACCTTC CASTPPRSWGNGYTF
NA TRBJ1-2 TRBD1 TRBV6-5 TGTGCCAGCAGTTACTCGGACAGGGATAACTATGGCTACACCTTC CASSYSDRDNYGYTF
NA TRBJ2-1 TRBD2 TRBV12-3/TRBV12-4 TGTGCCAGCAGTCGACTAGCAGTTGCTGAGCAGTTCTTC CASSRLAVAEQFF
NA TRBJ2-7 NA TRBV12-3/TRBV12-4 TGTGCCAGCAGTGGCCGGGGACAAGGACCGCAGTACTTC CASSGRGQGPQYF
few TRBJ1-1 NA TRBV6-5 TGTGCCAGCAGTTACTCGATTCTTCGTGAAGCTTTCTTT CASSYSILREAFF
NA TRBJ1-2 TRBD1 TRBV5-5 TGTGCCAGCCGAGACAAGAAGGGGGCCGGCTACACCTTC CASRDKKGAGYTF
once TRBJ1-6 NA TRBV7-2 TGTGCCAGCACCTATGGTGGGGGCCCTTCACCCCTCCACTTT CASTYGGGPSPLHF
NA TRBJ2-4 TRBD1 TRBV7-2 TGTGCCAGCAGTTGGTCCGGGACAGAAAACATTCAGTACTTC CASSWSGTENIQYF
NA TRBJ2-7 NA TRBV28 TGTGCCAGCAGTTTATCCTTCCCCTACGAGCAGTACTTC CASSLSFPYEQYF
NA TRBJ1-5 NA TRBV19 TGTGCCAGTAGAAGCGGGGGAAATCAGCCCCAGCATTTT CASRSGGNQPQHF
NA TRBJ2-5 TRBD1 TRBV19 TGTGCCAGTAGTCTGAAACTCCGGGACAGGGGGCAAGAGACCCAGTACTTC CASSLKLRDRGQETQYF
NA TRBJ1-2 TRBD1 TRBV19 TGTGCCAGGAGACAGGGGATTATGGCTAACTATGGCTACACCTTC CARRQGIMANYGYTF
NA TRBJ1-4 TRBD1 TRBV5-1 TGCGCCAGCAGCTGGGACAGGGGGAACGAAAAACTGTTTTTT CASSWDRGNEKLFF
NA TRBJ1-4 NA TRBV9 TGTGCCAGCAGCCCTACAGTGAGTGAGAATGAAAAACTGTTTTTT CASSPTVSENEKLFF
NA TRBJ2-1 NA TRBV5-1 TGCGCCAGCAGCTTGGGACAGGAAGACAATGAGCAGTTCTTC CASSLGQEDNEQFF
NA TRBJ1-1 NA TRBV19 TGTGCCAGTAGTACCAGGGTTCTGAACACTGAAGCTTTCTTT CASSTRVLNTEAFF
NA TRBJ1-3 NA TRBV5-8 TGTGCCAGCAGCTTGTACGTTAGGACGGGACACTCTGGAAACACCATATATTTT CASSLYVRTGHSGNTIYF
NA TRBJ2-2 NA TRBV19 TGTGCCAGTAGTAATGGCGGACAGCCCTCCGGGGAGCTGTTTTTT CASSNGGQPSGELFF
once TRBJ1-5 TRBD1 TRBV7-9 TGTGCCAGCAGCTTAGCGGGGACAGGGGTTCAGCCCCAGCATTTT CASSLAGTGVQPQHF
NA TRBJ1-6 NA TRBV14 TGTGCCAGCAGCCAGGGGGTCGGGGGGAATTCACCCCTCCACTTT CASSQGVGGNSPLHF
NA TRBJ2-7 TRBD2 TRBV19 TGTGCCAGTAGTTTACCCGGGACTAGCGACTACGAGCAGTACTTC CASSLPGTSDYEQYF
NA TRBJ2-3 TRBD2 TRBV2 TGTGCCAGCTTAGCGGGGGGGGGCACAGATACGCAGTATTTT CASLAGGGTDTQYF
NA TRBJ1-2 NA TRBV7-2 TGTGCCAGCGGCAGAGGTAACTATGGCTACACCTTC CASGRGNYGYTF
NA TRBJ2-2 NA TRBV5-4 TGTGCCAGCAGCTTCGATAGTCCGGGTTTAACCGGGGAGCTGTTTTTT CASSFDSPGLTGELFF
NA TRBJ1-2 NA TRBV5-6 TGTGCCAGCAGATATGATTCTGGGGGCTTGCTTTATGGCTACACCTTC CASRYDSGGLLYGYTF
NA TRBJ2-7 NA TRBV7-8 TGTGCCAGCAGCCGCCCTGGAAGATACGAGCAGTACTTC CASSRPGRYEQYF
NA TRBJ1-2 NA TRBV27 TGTGCCAGCAGTTTATCCGGACAGAACTATGGCTACACCTTC CASSLSGQNYGYTF
NA TRBJ2-7 NA TRBV12-3/TRBV12-4 TGTGCCAGCAGTTTAGCGGGACCCACTGAGCAGTACTTC CASSLAGPTEQYF
NA TRBJ1-1 NA TRBV20-1 TGCAGTGCTAGAGTGAACACTGAAGCTTTCTTT CSARVNTEAFF
NA TRBJ1-5 NA TRBV7-9 TGTGCCAGCAGCTCGACCGGACGTGGGCAGGGCAATCAGCCCCAGCATTTT CASSSTGRGQGNQPQHF
NA TRBJ1-6 NA TRBV4-1 TGCGCCAGCAGCCAAGATCTTGAGGGTGCGAGCTCCTATAATTCACCCCTCCACTTT CASSQDLEGASSYNSPLHF
NA TRBJ2-3 NA TRBV30 TGTGCCTGCTCGGGGTCTAGCACAGATACGCAGTATTTT CACSGSSTDTQYF
NA TRBJ1-1 NA TRBV19 TGTGCCAGTAGTATAGGGTCTGAAGCTTTCTTT CASSIGSEAFF
NA TRBJ1-2 TRBD1 TRBV7-2 TGTGCCAGCAGCTCCTTGTTGCAGGGGGCGAAGGGTAACTATGGCTACACCTTC CASSSLLQGAKGNYGYTF
NA TRBJ1-6 NA TRBV7-2 TGTGCCAGCAGCCCGTCATCAAATAATTCACCCCTCCACTTT CASSPSSNNSPLHF
NA TRBJ1-1 TRBD1 TRBV3-1/TRBV3-2 TGTGCCAGCAGCCCGGGGACAGGAGGTTTGGTGAACACTGAAGCTTTCTTT CASSPGTGGLVNTEAFF
NA TRBJ1-3 TRBD1 TRBV6-5 TGTGCCAGCAGTTACCAGACAGGGCCAGGAAACACCATATATTTT CASSYQTGPGNTIYF
NA TRBJ1-2 TRBD1 TRBV5-5 TGTGCCAGCAGCCCAGGGACAGCCGCCTATGGCTACACCTTC CASSPGTAAYGYTF
NA TRBJ2-5 NA TRBV12-3/TRBV12-4 TGTGCCAGCACTCAGGGGGGGGAGACCCAGTACTTC CASTQGGETQYF
NA TRBJ1-2 TRBD1 TRBV4-1 TGCGCCAGCAGCCATAAGAGGGGGGACAGCTACTATGGCTACACCTTC CASSHKRGDSYYGYTF
NA TRBJ1-1 NA TRBV19 TGTGCCAGTAGTAGGGGGGGGATGAACACTGAAGCTTTCTTT CASSRGGMNTEAFF